This T cell receptor (beta chain) was obtained from a study of vaccination and CD4 T cells after COVID-19. Study-wide context: Control cultures were given a CEFX pool, an HIV-1 Nef pool, or no peptide.

Cultured CD4+ T cell DNA was sequenced using the Oncomine TCR Beta short-read assay. Via MiXCR, TCRdb re-called the PCR reads, giving one row per CDR3 protein. The table has 10,000 to 15,000 distinct CDR3 sequences, roughly 72% seen once. Comment on this clonotype: Its target is unknown.

Treatment specified: approximately 11-day PBMC culture with coronavirus spike peptide pools or control peptides (ViraFEST assay). The ViraFEST method relied on peptide pools to expand antigen-specific T cells, followed by TCR sequencing. After about eleven days of culture, CD4+ T cells were negatively selected. Points from the study as a whole: Among those convalescent, a median roughly 90% of reactive clones emerged solely post-vaccination.

Deletions cut 7 bases from V and 8 bases from J, with 11 bases between. In germline, CDR1 is WSHSY, CDR2 SAAADI. The CDR3 is made up of 12 amino acids. Here the sequenced sample was CD4+ T cells from blood, cultured in vitro, taken after SARS-CoV-2 vaccination. The chain uses TRBV10-2 and TRBJ1-4; D is undetermined. This TCR was recovered from a human donor who received a COVID-19 vaccine. CDR3: CASMRAREKLFF. The CDR3, as DNA: TGCGCCAGCATGAGGGCAAGGGAAAAACTGTTTTTT.